This TCR beta chain was documented in a study of shared T cell receptors in the human thymus. The length of the CDR3 is 9 residues. The germline gives CDR1 MNHEY, CDR2 SVGAGI. Deletions cut 6 bases from V and 8 bases from J, with 4 bases between. Repertoires were generated with immunoSEQ multiplex PCR, while TCRdb's copy carries only in-frame clones and drops some. Of more than 550,000 clones in the sample, approximately 87% were seen once. These sequences were also reported in another study, on human thymus T cells. That source notes: Resections that were taken during corrective heart surgery supplied the thymus tissue.

This chain connects TRBV6-5 to TRBJ1-2; D ambiguous. This clonotype was sampled from a boy younger than two with a congenital heart defect. Sequenced material: thymocytes. Written as DNA, the CDR3 is TGTGCCAGCAGCCAGGGCTACACCTTC. It codes for CASSQGYTF.